Presented here are 31 T cell receptor beta chains from one specimen sequenced in a study of long-term antiretroviral therapy in people with HIV (dated by TCRdb to 2021 to 2024). Sequencing of the TRB variable region was done with the immunoSEQ hsTCRB v3.0 assay at survey level resolution. The immuneACCESS repertoire file appears here via TCRdb, limited to in-frame rearrangements. These files lack a portion of the clones; in checked studies, under half of the deficit traces to unresolved V genes, and the cause of the others is not known. In all, the sample holds about 16,000 clones, and approximately 80% of those were seen once. Clones ranked in the top ten supply 13% of the sample. The sequenced sample was unsorted PBMCs, obtained less than 3.3 years after starting antiretroviral therapy. These receptors all come from a woman between 40 and 55 years old with HIV.

The chain links TRBV5-5 to TRBJ1-1; D unresolved. CDR1 and CDR2 from the germline V gene are SGHKS and YYEKEE (reference sequence). The CDR3 has 14 residues. With 2 bases removed from V and 4 bases from J, the gap between germline ends came to 12 bases. The CDR3 DNA sequence: TGTGCCAGCAGCTTTGTAGATACTGGCACTGAAGCTTTCTTT. Its protein is CASSFVDTGTEAFF.

V usage is TRBV5-1 and J usage is TRBJ1-1; TRBD1 is a possible D gene (5 bases). The CDR3 has 13 residues. V gave up 4 bases and J gave up 4 bases, with 11 bases separating them. Germline-derived CDR1 and CDR2 are SGHRS and YFSETQ. The DNA for the CDR3 is TGCGCCAGCAGCATCACCGGGGCCACTGAAGCTTTCTTT. Protein sequence: CASSITGATEAFF.

The CDR3 region is CASSVVPLGAGAGETQYF. The DNA of the CDR3 is TGTGCCAGCAGCGTAGTCCCCCTGGGAGCGGGGGCGGGGGAGACCCAGTACTTC. The V call is TRBV9, the J call TRBJ2-5; 8 positions match TRBD2. The CDR3 is 18 residues long. Losses at the gene ends were 0 bases for V and 5 bases for J; bases not matched to a gene: 15. The germline CDR1 and CDR2 sequences are SGDLS and YYNGEE. Full variable domain (missing parts from reference TRBV9 and TRBJ2-5): DSGVTQTPKHLITATGQRVTLRCSPRSGDLSVYWYQQSLDQGLQFLIQYYNGEERAKGNILERFSAQQFPDLHSELNLSSLELGDSALYFCASSVVPLGAGAGETQYFGPGTRLLVL.

The chain carries TRBV18 and TRBJ2-5; 7 bases are shared with TRBD1. CDR3 length equals 13 residues. The germline V gene has CDR1 KGHSH and CDR2 LQKENI. Trimming took 5 bases from V and 6 from J; bases not matched to a gene: 6. The CDR3 sequence is CASSSQGQKTQYF. CDR3 DNA sequence: TGTGCCAGCTCATCACAGGGGCAAAAGACCCAGTACTTC.

This clone was observed a single time. The chain combines TRBV7-2 with TRBJ1-6; 10 bases are shared with TRBD1. This CDR3 is built from 15 residues. Germline CDR1 reads SGHTA; CDR2 reads FQGNSA. The ends lost 1 base at V and 11 bases at J; junction bases unmatched: 5. CDR3 residues: CASSLDLGQGPPLHF. Here the CDR3 DNA reads TGTGCCAGCAGCTTAGATCTGGGACAGGGGCCACCCCTCCACTTT.

The chain carries TRBV5-5 and TRBJ2-7; 9 bases agree with TRBD1. V lost 0 bases, J lost 6 bases, and 7 bases stayed unmatched. The CDR3 contains 15 residues. Germline V gene data show CDR1 as SGHKS and CDR2 as YYEKEE (reference sequence). The CDR3 DNA is TGTGCCAGCAGCTTGGCCTCAGGACAGGGGCCCGAGCAGTACTTC. Translation: CASSLASGQGPEQYF.

The chain combines TRBV30 with TRBJ1-2, with 10 bases identical to TRBD1. This CDR3 contains 14 residues. CDR1 and CDR2 (germline): GTSNPN, SVGIG (reference sequence). The J segment lost 10 bases and the V segment lost 1 base, leaving 9 bases of the junction unmatched. The CDR3 spells CAWSEGTGQGPYTF. The CDR3 bases are TGTGCCTGGAGTGAGGGAACGGGACAGGGGCCCTACACCTTC.

The rearrangement links TRBV10-2 to TRBJ1-2, with TRBD1 as a possible D gene (6 bases). This CDR3 has 14 amino acids. CDR1 and CDR2 (germline): WSHSY, SAAADI. Trimming removed 2 bases at V and 2 bases at J, with 9 bases between. CDR3 residues: CASSERGQNYGYTF. In nucleotides, the CDR3 is TGCGCCAGCAGTGAGCGGGGGCAGAACTATGGCTACACCTTC.

The chain is built from TRBV25-1 and TRBJ1-1; D possibly corresponds to TRBD1 (6 bases). V shed 8 bases and J shed 7 bases, with 17 bases lying between them. The CDR3 runs to 13 residues. Germline V gene sequence: CDR1 MGHDK, CDR2 SYGVNS. DNA of the CDR3: TGTGCCAGCGGGTCCTTAGGGGGGGGTGAAGCTTTCTTT. Translation gives CASGSLGGGEAFF.

This clone was counted between two and nine times. The V call is TRBV4-1, the J call TRBJ1-1; D may be TRBD1 (6 bases). The V gene's germline CDR1 is MGHRA and CDR2 YSYEKL. Deletions cut 4 bases from V and 8 bases from J, with 14 bases between. The CDR3 extends over 13 amino acids. CDR3 sequence: CASSPTGRFEAFF. CDR3 bases: TGCGCCAGCAGCCCGACAGGTCGGTTCGAAGCTTTCTTT.

The chain recombines TRBV5-1 with TRBJ1-2; D gene uncertain. Germline CDR1 reads SGHRS; CDR2 reads YFSETQ. The CDR3 is 15 amino acids. The V and J ends lost 0 bases and 3 bases respectively, with 12 bases between them. The CDR3 bases are TGCGCCAGCAGCTTGGACTTAGGGAGAGACTATGGCTACACCTTC. This gives the protein CASSLDLGRDYGYTF.

Note on this clone: Other DNA sequences in the sample encode the same CDR3. The chain links TRBV5-5 to TRBJ1-1, with D uncertain. Germline loops: CDR1 SGHKS, CDR2 YYEKEE (reference sequence). The CDR3 has 14 residues. Trimming shortened V by 4 bases and J by 1 base, and 11 bases separated the two germline ends. CDR3 protein: CASSLEGWNTEAFF. The CDR3, as DNA: TGTGCCAGCAGCCTGGAAGGTTGGAACACTGAAGCTTTCTTT.

This chain joins TRBV7-9 and TRBJ2-3; tentatively, D is TRBD1 (5 bases). The CDR3 spans 13 residues. Germline V lookup: CDR1 SEHNR, CDR2 FQNEAQ (reference sequence). V lost 5 bases to trimming and J lost 3 bases, with 9 bases between them. CDR3 nucleotide sequence: TGTGCCAGCAGCCCCAGGGAAACAGATACGCAGTATTTT. This sequence encodes CASSPRETDTQYF. Using reference TRBV7-9 and TRBJ2-3 for the parts outside the CDR3, the full variable domain is DTGVSQNPRHKITKRGQNVTFRCDPISEHNRLYWYRQTLGQGPEFLTYFQNEAQLEKSRLLSDRFSAERPKGSFSTLEIQRTEQGDSAMYLCASSPRETDTQYFGPGTRLTVL.

In nucleotides, the CDR3 is TGCGCCAGCAGCTTGGGACGGCAGAACACTGAAGCTTTCTTT. The encoded protein is CASSLGRQNTEAFF. The rearrangement links TRBV5-1 to TRBJ1-1; D gene uncertain. V shed 0 bases and J shed 1 base, with 7 bases lying between them. The germline V gene encodes CDR1 SGHRS and CDR2 YFSETQ. The CDR3 spans 14 residues.

CDR3 protein: CASRGGRSAYGYTF. The CDR3 coding sequence is TGTGCCAGCAGGGGAGGACGGTCTGCCTATGGCTACACCTTC. The rearrangement joins TRBV6-1 to TRBJ1-2; D is unresolved. V was shortened by 6 bases and J by 4 bases, with 15 bases between the two germline ends. The CDR3 totals 14 residues. CDR1 and CDR2 (germline): MNHNS, SASEGT.

This clone was counted between two and nine times. The V gene is TRBV2, the J gene TRBJ2-5; 10 bases line up with TRBD1. This CDR3 comprises 13 residues. The germline V gene has CDR1 SNHLY and CDR2 FYNNEI. V trimming: 8 bases; J trimming: 3 bases; junction bases outside the gene matches: 3. The CDR3 spells CASLGQGKETQYF. CDR3 coding DNA: TGTGCCAGCCTGGGACAGGGGAAAGAGACCCAGTACTTC.

The sample holds one count of this clone. The J gene is TRBJ2-4, the V gene TRBV6-1, with 9 bases fitting TRBD1. V lost 4 bases, J lost 0 bases, and 10 bases stayed unmatched. The length of the CDR3 is 18 residues. Germline V gene lookup returns CDR1 MNHNS and CDR2 SASEGT. The CDR3 reads CASSGTGGVWEAKNIQYF. The CDR3 DNA sequence: TGTGCCAGCAGTGGAACAGGGGGCGTTTGGGAAGCCAAAAACATTCAGTACTTC.

A few counts support this clone. The gene calls are TRBV21-1 and TRBJ1-2. TRBV21-1 is recorded as a pseudogene. The CDR3 loop spans 13 amino acids. For the CDR3, the DNA is TGTGCCAGCAGCAGGGAGGTTGGGTATGGCTACACCTTC. Its protein product is CASSREVGYGYTF.

The chain employs TRBV5-4 and TRBJ2-7, with D perhaps TRBD2 (6 bases). Trimming pared 0 bases from V and 5 bases from J, leaving 21 bases between. This CDR3 contains 17 residues. The germline V gene has CDR1 SGHNT and CDR2 YYREEE (reference sequence). The CDR3 DNA sequence: TGTGCCAGCAGCTTGGCCGGGATGCAGGGAGGAAAAAACGAGCAGTACTTC. Translated, it gives CASSLAGMQGGKNEQYF.

The chain recombines TRBV2 with TRBJ1-2; perhaps TRBD1 as D (6 bases). CDR1 and CDR2 (germline): SNHLY, FYNNEI. The CDR3 contains 12 residues. V dropped 4 bases and J dropped 8 bases, with 11 bases sitting between them. The CDR3 loop is CASSGTGSGYTF. The CDR3 coding sequence is TGTGCCAGCAGTGGTACAGGGTCCGGCTACACCTTC.

The CDR3 region has the DNA TGTGCCAGCAGCTTGGCCACAGGGGGCACAGATACGCAGTATTTT. As protein: CASSLATGGTDTQYF. The chain links TRBV5-8 to TRBJ2-3; 7 bases are a match to TRBD1. This CDR3 region has 15 residues. CDR1 is SGHTS, CDR2 YDEGEE, per germline. Trimming removed 0 bases from V and 1 base from J; junction bases left unmatched: 2.

This rearrangement joins TRBV2 to TRBJ1-6, with 8 bases identical to TRBD1. The CDR3 sequence is 17 residues long. The germline gives CDR1 SNHLY, CDR2 FYNNEI. V shed 6 bases and J 10 bases; nucleotides not matched to a gene: 17. CDR3 residues: CASRTTGTGLSVSPLHF. CDR3 sequence (DNA): TGTGCCAGCAGGACCACAGGGACAGGCCTCTCGGTGTCACCCCTCCACTTT.

This clone came up once. The chain is built from TRBV5-4 and TRBJ1-3, with TRBD1 as a possible D gene (5 bases). Germline V CDR1 and CDR2: SGHNT, YYREEE (reference sequence). This CDR3 spans 16 amino acids. Trimming shortened V by 4 bases and J by 0 bases, and 14 bases separated the two germline ends. The CDR3 is CASSLGHGASGNTIYF. In nucleotides, the CDR3 is TGTGCCAGCAGCCTGGGGCATGGGGCCTCTGGAAACACCATATATTTT.

This clone has only a few counts. The rearrangement uses TRBV19 and TRBJ2-3; D is unclear. Germline CDR1 LNHDA, CDR2 SQIVND (reference sequence). This CDR3 region has 12 residues. The V end lost 7 bases, the J end lost 4 bases, and 9 bases lay between the germline ends. The CDR3 loop is CASTEGADTQYF. In nucleotides, the CDR3 is TGTGCCAGTACAGAAGGCGCAGATACGCAGTATTTT.

The gene calls are TRBV2 and TRBJ2-3; D might be TRBD2 (6 bases). The CDR3 consists of 13 residues. The germline V and J ends were trimmed by 6 bases and 5 bases, with 12 bases remaining between them. Germline V gene lookup returns CDR1 SNHLY and CDR2 FYNNEI. The CDR3, as DNA: TGTGCCAGCAGAGGAGGGATGGGAGATACGCAGTATTTT. Protein sequence: CASRGGMGDTQYF.

This clone occurred once. The V and J genes are TRBV18 and TRBJ1-1; a possible D gene is TRBD1 (5 bases). This CDR3 has 14 residues. Germline CDR1 and CDR2: KGHSH and LQKENI. With 2 bases removed from V and 0 bases from J, the gap between germline ends came to 7 bases. The CDR3 sequence: CASSPTTVNTEAFF. In nucleotides, the CDR3 is TGTGCCAGCTCACCAACGACAGTGAACACTGAAGCTTTCTTT.

V and J are TRBV15 and TRBJ2-3; tentative D call: TRBD1 (6 bases). Germline V lookup: CDR1 LNHNV, CDR2 YYDKDF (reference sequence). Trimming cost V 6 bases and J 8 bases, with 9 bases left between them. This CDR3 comprises 11 residues. The CDR3 DNA reads TGTGCCACCAGGGGGGCGCGTACGCAGTATTTT. Amino acid sequence: CATRGARTQYF.

The chain joins TRBV7-8 to TRBJ2-7; weak D call: TRBD1 (6 bases). From germline, CDR1 is SGHVS and CDR2 FQNEAQ. The CDR3 covers 13 residues. V shed 4 bases and J shed 4 bases, with 11 bases lying between them. The CDR3: CASSYHREYEQYF. CDR3 DNA sequence: TGTGCCAGCAGCTACCACAGGGAGTACGAGCAGTACTTC.

The chain uses TRBV7-2 and TRBJ1-6; weak D call: TRBD1 (6 bases). The CDR3 consists of 15 residues. The germline V and J ends were trimmed by 0 bases and 9 bases, with 12 bases remaining between them. Germline CDR1 SGHTA, CDR2 FQGNSA. CDR3: CASSLAGAIGSPLHF. In DNA form, the CDR3 reads TGTGCCAGCAGCTTAGCGGGGGCGATCGGTTCACCCCTCCACTTT.

The chain recombines TRBV4-3 with TRBJ1-1; 8 bases map to TRBD1. The germline V gene encodes CDR1 LGHNA and CDR2 YSLEER. This CDR3 comprises 14 residues. Unmatched junction bases numbered 5, after V lost 6 bases and J lost 2 bases. CDR3 region: CASRRQGSNTEAFF. CDR3 coding DNA: TGCGCCAGCAGAAGACAGGGGTCTAACACTGAAGCTTTCTTT.

The chain is built from TRBV10-3 and TRBJ2-3, with D perhaps matching TRBD1 (7 bases). The length of the CDR3 is 13 residues. V shed 6 bases and J shed 4 bases, with 11 bases lying between them. CDR1 and CDR2 (germline): ENHRY, SYGVKD. CDR3 DNA sequence: TGTGCCATCAGCCCCAGGGGGGCAGATACGCAGTATTTT. Its protein is CAISPRGADTQYF.